The rows below give T cell receptor beta chains drawn from one sample of a study of blood T cell repertoires in COVID-19. The repertoire was sequenced with immunoSEQ multiplex PCR; TCRdb's copy has only in-frame clones and lacks some. This repertoire shows some 240,000 clones, about 86% found once; its top ten account for around 4.1%. Sequencing was carried out using PBMCs or T cells enriched from blood (not recorded which). These receptors came from a man aged 25-45 years with acute COVID-19. The CDR3 runs from the conserved cysteine through the conserved F or W. D genes are given only for firm matches. Rows may omit the clone size; those that give it use once, few, many or a size class.

TRBV5-6	-	-	TRBJ1-2	TGTGCCAGCAGCTCGGAAATGGACCGGGGGGGCTATGGCTACACCTTC	CASSSEMDRGGYGYTF
TRBV15	once	TRBD1	TRBJ1-5	TGTGCCTCAGCCCGGGACAGGGTTCAGCCCCAGCATTTT	CASARDRVQPQHF
TRBV6-5	-	-	TRBJ1-5	TGTGCCAGCAGGAGTAATCAGCCCCAGCATTTT	CASRSNQPQHF
TRBV11-2	-	-	TRBJ2-1	TGTGCCAGCAGCTTCCGACAGGCCCGGGTGGCGGGAGCCTACAATGAGCAGTTCTTC	CASSFRQARVAGAYNEQFF
TRBV27	-	-	TRBJ1-6	TGTGCCAGCAGTTTCGACACAGGTTCACCCCTCCACTTT	CASSFDTGSPLHF
TRBV19	-	-	TRBJ1-3	TGTGCCGCCCGTGAATCCAGGGGCCAAATAAACACCATATATTTT	CAARESRGQINTIYF
TRBV28	-	TRBD1	TRBJ1-2	TGTGCCAGCAGTCCCAGACAGGGTGCGCCCTATGGCTACACCTTC	CASSPRQGAPYGYTF
TRBV27	-	-	TRBJ1-1	TGTGCCAGCAGTTCATCTAGAAATCTGAACACTGAAGCTTTCTTT	CASSSSRNLNTEAFF
TRBV19	-	-	TRBJ1-2	TGTGCCAGTAAGGGGAACTATGGCTACACCTTC	CASKGNYGYTF
TRBV19	-	TRBD1	TRBJ2-3	TGTGCCAGCCGACAGGGGACCACAGATACGCAGTATTTT	CASRQGTTDTQYF
TRBV18	-	TRBD2	TRBJ2-5	TGTGCCAGCTCACCCGGGACTAGCGCGTTGGGTAACCACTTC	CASSPGTSALGNHF
TRBV9	-	TRBD1	TRBJ2-1	TGTGCCAGCAGCGCGGACAGGGGGAATGAGCAGTTCTTC	CASSADRGNEQFF
TRBV5-4	once	-	TRBJ1-6	TGTGCCAGCAGCCGACAGGATAATTCACCCCTCCACTTT	CASSRQDNSPLHF
TRBV9	-	-	TRBJ2-1	TGTGCCAGCAGCGTAGAGGAGGTTGAGCAGTTCTTC	CASSVEEVEQFF
TRBV25-1	many	TRBD1	TRBJ1-4	TGTGCCAGCAGTGCCCGACAGGGAACTAATGAAAAACTGTTTTTT	CASSARQGTNEKLFF
TRBV27	-	TRBD2	TRBJ2-1	TGTGCCAGCAGTTTTGGGTCGGGACTAGCGGGAGCACGTGAGCAGTTCTTC	CASSFGSGLAGAREQFF
TRBV3-1/TRBV3-2	-	-	TRBJ1-2	TGTGCCAGCAGCCATTTAGGGGCCAATGGCTACACCTTC	CASSHLGANGYTF
TRBV11-2	-	TRBD1	TRBJ1-1	TGTGCCAGCAGCCAGAGACAGGGAACGGAGGCTTTCTTT	CASSQRQGTEAFF
TRBV4-3	-	-	TRBJ2-3	TGCGCCAGCAGCCAAGATGGGCTGGTGGATACGCAGTATTTT	CASSQDGLVDTQYF
TRBV6-5	-	-	TRBJ1-1	TGTGCCAGCAGTTCCCGACGACAGGCTCGGGACACTGAAGCTTTCTTT	CASSSRRQARDTEAFF
TRBV6-5	-	-	TRBJ2-1	TGTGCCAGCAGTTCAAACAATGAGCAGTTCTTC	CASSSNNEQFF
TRBV4-2	many	-	TRBJ2-6	TGTGCCAGCAGCCAAGGAGTTTCCGGGGCCAACGTCCTGACTTTC	CASSQGVSGANVLTF
TRBV9	-	TRBD1	TRBJ1-2	TGTGCCAGCAGCATCCGGGACAGGGAAGACTATGGCTACACCTTC	CASSIRDREDYGYTF
TRBV5-1	few	-	TRBJ1-3	TGCGCCAGCACCGCCTTCGACACTAGCTCTGGAAACACCATATATTTT	CASTAFDTSSGNTIYF
TRBV7-3	once	TRBD2	TRBJ2-1	TGTGCCAGCAGCTTAACAGGCGGGAGGGCCCCCAATGAGCAGTTCTTC	CASSLTGGRAPNEQFF
TRBV5-4	-	TRBD1	TRBJ2-1	TGTGCCAGCAGCTCAGGGGGCACCAATGAGCAGTTCTTC	CASSSGGTNEQFF
TRBV7-2	once	TRBD2	TRBJ2-1	TGTGCCACAGGGACTAGCCCCGGTAATGAGCAGTTCTTC	CATGTSPGNEQFF
TRBV6-5	-	-	TRBJ1-3	TGTGCCAGCAGCAAAACATACTCTGGAAACACCATATATTTT	CASSKTYSGNTIYF
TRBV7-2	-	-	TRBJ2-1	TGTGCCAGCAGCCCCCGCGGAGGGCGGGCAACCTACAATGAGCAGTTCTTC	CASSPRGGRATYNEQFF
TRBV6-1	-	-	TRBJ1-2	TGTGCCAGCAGTGAATCGTACTATGGCTACACCTTC	CASSESYYGYTF
TRBV6-5	-	TRBD1	TRBJ1-1	TGTGCCAGCACCCAGACAGGGAAGACTGAAGCTTTCTTT	CASTQTGKTEAFF
TRBV7-2	-	TRBD1	TRBJ1-5	TGTGCCAGCAGCTTACTAGGGACAGAAAATCAGCCCCAGCATTTT	CASSLLGTENQPQHF